The subject of this entry is one T cell receptor (beta chain). This clone's antigen is unknown. Base qualities are not provided; no much larger clone lies one nucleotide away. The data are from a study of T-cell memory formation after mild COVID-19 (dated by TCRdb to the early 2020s). With respect to the entire study: Most TCR sequence clusters were specific to one of the two donors. T-cell clones expanding and contracting after mild COVID-19 in two donors were tracked by longitudinal TCRalpha and TCRbeta repertoire sequencing. Two young, previously healthy adult volunteers, one female and one male, were included in the cohort. Beyond this particular receptor, the publication reports: Clones that contracted from day 15 to 85 showed balanced CD4/CD8 phenotypes, whereas a second wave of clones that expanded from day 15 to 37 leaned towards CD4+. SARS-CoV-2 specificity of the second-wave clones peaking on day 37 was not confirmed. Some responding clones were detected in pre-infection memory, suggesting pre-existing cross-reactive memory T cells joined the SARS-CoV-2 response. Contracting CD4+ clones appeared mostly in the CM and EM memory subsets, whereas CD8+ clones were enriched in EMRA. Only two mild cases were covered by the study, and larger cohorts that include severe cases with pre-infection samples were considered necessary.

PBMCs were isolated by Ficoll-Paque density gradient centrifugation. V and J lose 5 bases and 7 bases, and a span of 22 bases separates them. There are 16 amino acids in the CDR3, from cysteine to phenylalanine inclusive. The DNA shown is the 48-base CDR3, in frame from base 1. Sequencing was carried out with an Illumina NovaSeq 6000. Using 5'RACE with constant-segment primers, TCRalpha and TCRbeta cDNA libraries were constructed, with sample barcodes and unique molecular identifiers added in the process. RNA was extracted from every sample with Trizol reagent. The libraries were amplified in two PCR steps, and the second step added a second sample barcode and Illumina TruSeq adapters. Sequencing of the libraries was done on an Illumina NovaSeq, producing 2 x 150 bp paired-end reads. From the authors' description of their analysis: The reads were demultiplexed and collapsed into UMI-guided consensus sequences using migec v1.2.7. Using mixcr v2.1.11, UMI consensuses were aligned to TRA and TRB V and J templates and then assembled into clonotypes. Clonotypes were classified as expanded or contracted when called significant by both edgeR and NoisET, with noise models trained on biological replicates. For edgeR calls, the cutoffs were a false discovery rate-adjusted p below 0.01 and a log2 fold-change threshold of 1. As an exploratory analysis of dynamics, max-normalized trajectories of the 1000 most abundant clonotypes were examined by PCA with hierarchical clustering. Separately sequenced CD4+ and CD8+ repertoires were used to assign the CD4 or CD8 phenotype of responding clones. The public reads were run again by TCRdb, first through fastp at Q25 and then through MiXCR, and only productive beta chains were kept. Every entry covers one CDR3 protein and lists the most common genes and DNA from its rows. The V and J calls follow TCRdb's processing rather than the paper's. This sample is represented by roughly 400,000 distinct CDR3 sequences; roughly 17% of them were singletons. Roughly 21% of the sample goes to the ten largest clones.

The specimen was PBMCs or a T cell subset sorted from them (not recorded which). The sequence is built from TRBV12-3 or TRBV12-4 and TRBJ2-3; the D gene is perhaps TRBD1, on 6 matching bases. The TCR comes from a man aged 18 to 30 who had mild COVID-19 (a few samples of this study predate the infection). The sample titles of this study are shuffled in the database, so cell type and time point are left out; the donor was told from shared clones. Here the CDR3 is given as CASSQRGSWRRNTQYF. The bases are TGTGCCAGCAGTCAAAGGGGGAGTTGGAGGCGGAATACGCAGTATTTT.